This T cell receptor (beta chain) emerged from a study of identical twins. TCRdb re-called the 5' RACE reads through MiXCR, storing one row per CDR3 protein. This table has approximately 260,000 distinct CDR3 sequences, roughly 8% appearing once. Study results and caveats: Cord blood beta clonotypes present at high abundance carried fewer insertions; no such pattern appeared in memory repertoires.

Germline V gene lookup returns CDR1 SQVTM and CDR2 ANQGSEA. The CDR3 is made up of 13 amino acids. Trimming stripped 5 bases from V and 4 bases from J, with 14 bases between. On this clonotype: Its target is not known.

The sample was also reused in another study, on yellow fever vaccine responses in identical twins.

The chain couples TRBV29-1 to TRBJ1-2; weak D call: TRBD1 (6 bases). The clonotype was recovered from a woman aged 18-29 years in good health. Sequencing input: CD8+ T cells sorted from blood. The CDR3 sequence is CSVTEQGFYGYTF. The DNA for the CDR3 is TGCAGCGTTACGGAACAGGGATTCTATGGCTACACCTTC. The variable domain in full, with the rest retrieved from reference TRBV29-1 and TRBJ1-2, is SAVISQKPSRDICQRGTSLTIQCQVDSQVTMMFWYRQQPGQSLTLIATANQGSEATYESGFVIDKFPISRPNLTFSTLTVSNMSPEDSSIYLCSVTEQGFYGYTFGSGTRLTVV.